This T cell receptor beta chain comes out of a study of response to subunit inactivated influenza vaccine. Whole-study results and caveats: Every seasonal influenza vaccination brings in few new T cells, the authors suggested.

TCRdb reprocessed the RT-PCR reads via MiXCR and lists one record per CDR3 protein. This table has a few hundred thousand distinct CDR3 sequences, approximately 15% appearing once. Trimming removed 1 base at V and 6 bases at J, with 7 bases between. Per the germline V gene, CDR1 is LGHDT and CDR2 is YNNKEL (reference sequence). The CDR3 runs to 13 residues. The sample holds a few counts of this clonotype. What it binds is unknown. The sequence was obtained from a man between 45 and 60 years old who received an inactivated influenza vaccine. Sequenced here: PBMCs from blood, sampled 11 to 12 days after vaccination. This chain uses TRBV3-1 with TRBJ2-1; a weak D match, TRBD1 (6 bases). CDR3 amino acids: CASSQGTANEQFF. CDR3 bases: TGTGCCAGCAGCCAAGGGACAGCCAATGAGCAGTTCTTC.